This TCR beta chain was recorded in a study of OX40 agonist ivuxolimab in advanced cancers. V gave up 2 bases and J gave up 5 bases; unmatched junction bases: 6. Germline CDR1 and CDR2: SGHVS and FQNEAQ. The length of the CDR3 is 15 residues. Concerning this clone itself: Its antigen is currently unknown.

Prior autoimmune disease or systemic immunosuppression barred patients. The study, taken as a whole, reports: At 0.1 to 3.0 mg/kg, CD4+ and CD8+ blood T cells expanded clonally by week 6. Fewer expanded clones were found on average in CD4+ than in CD8+ T cells.

The assay was immunoSEQ multiplex PCR, and TCRdb's table has in-frame clones only and misses some. The table has 13,000 to 15,000 clones, around 77% seen once; the top ten hold about 32%. The clonotype originates from an adult with an advanced solid tumor such as melanoma, head and neck, liver or kidney cancer. The source material was CD4+ or CD8+ T cells sorted from blood, sampled in a trial of the OX40 agonist ivuxolimab. This chain joins TRBV7-8 and TRBJ2-7; 10 bases match TRBD2. The CDR3 spells CASSLRLAGVDEQYF. The CDR3 DNA follows: TGTGCCAGCAGCTTAAGGCTAGCGGGAGTGGACGAGCAGTACTTC.